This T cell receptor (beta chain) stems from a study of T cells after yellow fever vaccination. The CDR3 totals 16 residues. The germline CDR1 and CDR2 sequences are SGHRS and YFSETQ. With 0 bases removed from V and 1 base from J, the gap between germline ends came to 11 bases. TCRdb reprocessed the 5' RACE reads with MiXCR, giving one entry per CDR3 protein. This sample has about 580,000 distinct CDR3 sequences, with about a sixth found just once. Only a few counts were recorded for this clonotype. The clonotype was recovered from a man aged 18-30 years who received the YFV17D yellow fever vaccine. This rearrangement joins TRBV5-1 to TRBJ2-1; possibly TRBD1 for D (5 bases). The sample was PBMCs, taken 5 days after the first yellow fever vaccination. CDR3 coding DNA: TGCGCCAGCAGCTTGGAGGGGATTAGGTCCTACAATGAGCAGTTCTTC. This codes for CASSLEGIRSYNEQFF.